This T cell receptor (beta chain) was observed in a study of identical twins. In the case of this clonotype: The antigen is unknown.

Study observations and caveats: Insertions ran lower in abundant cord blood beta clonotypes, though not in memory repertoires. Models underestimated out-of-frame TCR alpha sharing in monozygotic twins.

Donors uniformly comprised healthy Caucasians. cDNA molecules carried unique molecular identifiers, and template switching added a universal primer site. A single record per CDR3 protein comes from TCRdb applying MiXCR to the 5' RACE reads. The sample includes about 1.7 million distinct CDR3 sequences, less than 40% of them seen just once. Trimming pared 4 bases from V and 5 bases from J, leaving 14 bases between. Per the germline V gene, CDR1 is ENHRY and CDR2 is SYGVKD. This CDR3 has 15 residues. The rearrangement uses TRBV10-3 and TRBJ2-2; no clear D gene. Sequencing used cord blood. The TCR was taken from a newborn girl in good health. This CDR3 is CAISVSPVVTGELFF. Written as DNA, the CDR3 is TGTGCCATCAGTGTCTCCCCTGTCGTAACCGGGGAGCTGTTTTTT.